This T cell receptor beta chain stems from a study of T cell responses to AZD1222 COVID-19 vaccine. Study results and caveats: White British people made up most donors, females outnumbered males, and clonal diversity was possibly underestimated.

Researchers grouped second doses given at about 4 or about 12 weeks into one pool. Data came from immunoSEQ multiplex PCR; TCRdb stores just in-frame clones and leaves some out. The table includes approximately 300,000 clones, 90% to 95% detected once. Of note for this clone: Its antigen remains unidentified.

CDR3 length equals 12 residues. The ends were cut back, 3 bases at V and 8 bases at J, with 10 bases in the middle. The germline V gene has CDR1 SNHLY and CDR2 FYNNEI. The receptor was isolated from an adult who received the AZD1222 COVID-19 vaccine. The source was peripheral blood, collected 28 days after the second AZD1222 dose. The chain uses TRBV2 and TRBJ1-2; no definite D call. CDR3 protein: CASSDQARGYTF. CDR3 coding DNA: TGTGCCAGCAGTGACCAGGCTAGGGGCTACACCTTC.